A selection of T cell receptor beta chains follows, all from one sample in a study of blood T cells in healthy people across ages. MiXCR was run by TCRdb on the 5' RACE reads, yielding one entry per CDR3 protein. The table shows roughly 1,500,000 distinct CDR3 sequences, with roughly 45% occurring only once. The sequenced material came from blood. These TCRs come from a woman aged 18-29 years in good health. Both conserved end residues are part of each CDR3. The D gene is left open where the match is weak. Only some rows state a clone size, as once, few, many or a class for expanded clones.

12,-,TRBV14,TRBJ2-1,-,CASSQEPPWKFF,TGTGCCAGCAGCCAAGAACCTCCCTGGAAGTTCTTC
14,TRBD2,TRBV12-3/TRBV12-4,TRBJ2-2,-,CASSGGSHTGELFF,TGTGCCAGCAGCGGCGGGAGTCACACCGGGGAGCTGTTTTTT
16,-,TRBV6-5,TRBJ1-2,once,CASSYSEVSGLGGYTF,TGTGCCAGCAGTTACTCGGAGGTCAGCGGCCTGGGGGGCTACACCTTC
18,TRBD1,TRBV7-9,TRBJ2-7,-,CASSLFGTDRWVAYEQYF,TGTGCCAGCAGCTTATTCGGGACAGACCGATGGGTGGCCTACGAGCAGTACTTC
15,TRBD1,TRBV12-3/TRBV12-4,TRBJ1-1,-,CASTPGQPMNTEAFF,TGTGCCAGCACCCCGGGACAGCCGATGAACACTGAAGCTTTCTTT
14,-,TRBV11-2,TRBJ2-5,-,CASRQRGFSETQYF,TGTGCCAGCCGACAGAGGGGTTTTTCAGAGACCCAGTACTTC
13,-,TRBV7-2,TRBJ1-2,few,CASSDIDNYGYTF,TGTGCCAGCAGCGACATAGATAACTATGGCTACACCTTC
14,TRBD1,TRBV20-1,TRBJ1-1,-,CSATLGTGNTEAFF,TGCAGTGCTACACTAGGGACAGGGAACACTGAAGCTTTCTTT
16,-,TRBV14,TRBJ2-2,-,CASSPRGIFVTGELFF,TGTGCCAGCAGCCCCAGGGGTATTTTTGTCACCGGGGAGCTGTTTTTT
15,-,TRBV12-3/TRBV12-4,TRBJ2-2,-,CASSRGPKNTGELFF,TGTGCCAGCAGTCGGGGACCAAAGAACACCGGGGAGCTGTTTTTT
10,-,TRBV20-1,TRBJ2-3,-,CSAQYYTQYF,TGCAGTGCCCAGTACTATACGCAGTATTTT
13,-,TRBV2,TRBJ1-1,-,CASRAGREAEAFF,TGTGCCAGCAGGGCGGGCAGGGAAGCTGAAGCTTTCTTT
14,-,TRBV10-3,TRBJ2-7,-,CAIAGVQGLYEQYF,TGTGCCATCGCGGGGGTACAGGGCCTCTACGAGCAGTACTTC
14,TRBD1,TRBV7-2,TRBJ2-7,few,CASSYRNRGHEQYF,TGTGCCAGCAGCTATAGAAACAGGGGCCACGAGCAGTACTTC
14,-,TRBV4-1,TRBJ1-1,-,CASSQVQQNTEAFF,TGCGCCAGCAGCCAAGTACAGCAGAACACTGAAGCTTTCTTT
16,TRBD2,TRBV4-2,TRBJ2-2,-,CAGSQVAGVETGELFF,TGTGCCGGCAGCCAAGTGGCGGGAGTGGAGACCGGGGAGCTGTTTTTT
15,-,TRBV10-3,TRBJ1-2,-,CAISESGQEYYGYTF,TGTGCCATCAGTGAGTCTGGGCAGGAGTACTATGGCTACACCTTC
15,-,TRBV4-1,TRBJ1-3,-,CASSQARGNRNTIYF,TGCGCCAGCAGCCAAGCGCGGGGAAATAGAAACACCATATATTTT
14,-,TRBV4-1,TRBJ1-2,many,CASSQVGPNYGYTF,TGCGCCAGCAGCCAAGTCGGTCCGAACTATGGCTACACCTTC
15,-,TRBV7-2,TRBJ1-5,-,CASSFNGGENQPQHF,TGTGCCAGCAGCTTCAACGGGGGCGAAAATCAGCCCCAGCATTTT
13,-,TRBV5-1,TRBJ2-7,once,CASRVGHLYEQYF,TGCGCCAGCAGGGTGGGACACCTCTACGAGCAGTACTTC
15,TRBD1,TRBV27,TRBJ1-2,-,CASSRTGQANYGYTF,TGTGCCAGCAGTAGAACCGGACAGGCTAACTATGGCTACACCTTC
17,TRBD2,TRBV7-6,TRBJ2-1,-,CASSLRLAGGASNEQFF,TGTGCCAGCAGCTTAAGACTAGCGGGAGGCGCAAGTAATGAGCAGTTCTTC
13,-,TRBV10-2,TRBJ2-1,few,CASSRGRIDEQFF,TGCGCCAGCAGTCGAGGGAGAATCGATGAGCAGTTCTTC
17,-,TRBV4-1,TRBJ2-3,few,CASSPLRGGGIGDTQYF,TGCGCCAGCAGCCCCCTTCGTGGGGGGGGCATCGGGGATACGCAGTATTTT
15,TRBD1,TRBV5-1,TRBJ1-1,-,CASSSPGQRNTEAFF,TGCGCCAGCAGCTCCCCGGGACAGAGGAACACTGAAGCTTTCTTT
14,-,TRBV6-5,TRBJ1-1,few,CASSYVRGPTEAFF,TGTGCCAGCAGTTACGTGCGGGGGCCCACTGAAGCTTTCTTT
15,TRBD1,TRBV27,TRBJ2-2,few,CASSSGTGIRGELFF,TGTGCCAGCAGTTCCGGGACAGGGATAAGGGGGGAGCTGTTTTTT
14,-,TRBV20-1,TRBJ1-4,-,CSASPERRNEKLFF,TGCAGTGCTAGCCCCGAGCGGAGAAATGAAAAACTGTTTTTT
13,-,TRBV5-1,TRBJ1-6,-,CASSLDQNSPLHF,TGCGCCAGCAGCTTGGATCAGAATTCACCCCTCCACTTT
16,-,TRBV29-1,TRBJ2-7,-,CSVEVARSGQSYEQYF,TGCAGCGTTGAGGTCGCCCGTTCTGGACAGTCTTACGAGCAGTACTTC
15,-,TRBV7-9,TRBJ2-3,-,CASSSRGGMVDTQYF,TGTGCCAGCAGCTCTCGAGGAGGGATGGTAGATACGCAGTATTTT
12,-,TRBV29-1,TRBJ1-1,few,CSASSENTEAFF,TGCAGCGCCTCCAGCGAGAACACTGAAGCTTTCTTT
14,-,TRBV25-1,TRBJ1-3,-,CASTGKPSGNTIYF,TGTGCCAGCACGGGCAAACCGAGTGGAAACACCATATATTTT
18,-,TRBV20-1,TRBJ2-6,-,CSASISSFRWAGANVLTF,TGCAGTGCTAGTATTTCTTCGTTTCGGTGGGCCGGGGCCAACGTCCTGACTTTC
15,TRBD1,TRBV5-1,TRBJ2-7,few,CASSLAGTGATEQYF,TGCGCCAGCAGCTTGGCCGGGACAGGGGCTACCGAGCAGTACTTC
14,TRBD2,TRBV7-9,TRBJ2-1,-,CVSSARLALDGQFF,TGTGTCAGCAGCGCCCGACTAGCCTTAGATGGGCAGTTCTTC
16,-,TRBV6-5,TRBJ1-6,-,CAGSQPRTAGRSPLHF,TGTGCCGGCAGTCAACCCCGGACAGCAGGACGTTCACCCCTCCACTTT
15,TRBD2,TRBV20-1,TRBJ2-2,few,CSARTGTSGTGELFF,TGCAGTGCTAGGACTGGGACTAGCGGCACCGGGGAGCTGTTTTTT
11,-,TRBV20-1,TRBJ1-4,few,CSAQAGEKLFF,TGCAGTGCCCAGGCGGGTGAAAAACTGTTTTTT
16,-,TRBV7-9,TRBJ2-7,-,CASSWEGQMSSYEQYF,TGTGCCAGCAGCTGGGAGGGACAGATGAGCTCCTACGAGCAGTACTTC
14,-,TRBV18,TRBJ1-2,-,CASSPAMAGYGYTF,TGTGCCAGCTCACCAGCGATGGCCGGCTATGGCTACACCTTC
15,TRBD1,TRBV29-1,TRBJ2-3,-,CSVAGGPFRTDTQYF,TGCAGCGTTGCAGGGGGCCCCTTCAGGACAGATACGCAGTATTTT
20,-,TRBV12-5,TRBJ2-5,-,CASGLATQLEVGKVQETQYF,TGTGCTAGTGGTTTGGCTACCCAGTTGGAGGTAGGGAAAGTCCAAGAGACCCAGTACTTC